Presented here are 8 T cell receptor beta chains from one specimen sequenced in a study of blood T cells in healthy people across ages. The second PCR ran roughly 6 to 11 cycles with a sample-barcoded 5' primer and J-beta primers. TCRdb recomputed calls from the 5' RACE reads with MiXCR, one row per CDR3 protein. There are 1.2 million to 1.5 million distinct CDR3 sequences in the sample; almost 60% occur only once, and about 6.3% lies in the top ten. The sample consisted of blood. Every receptor here comes from a man younger than 30 in good health.

V gene TRBV9 combines with J gene TRBJ2-7; D unresolved. This CDR3 spans 12 amino acids. Looked up from germline, CDR1 is SGDLS and CDR2 is YYNGEE. With 0 bases removed from V and 7 bases from J, the gap between germline ends came to 8 bases. The CDR3 reads CASSVDGLEQYF. DNA for the CDR3: TGTGCCAGCAGCGTAGACGGGTTGGAGCAGTACTTC. The whole variable domain, filled in from reference TRBV9 and TRBJ2-7, reads DSGVTQTPKHLITATGQRVTLRCSPRSGDLSVYWYQQSLDQGLQFLIQYYNGEERAKGNILERFSAQQFPDLHSELNLSSLELGDSALYFCASSVDGLEQYFGPGTRLTVT.

This clonotype was detected once. V is TRBV18 and J is TRBJ2-3; 7 nucleotides align to TRBD1. CDR3 length: 16 residues. V shed 1 base, J shed 2 bases, and the junction held 6 bases outside the gene matches. CDR1 is KGHSH and CDR2 is LQKENI in the germline V gene. The CDR3 DNA is TGTGCCAGCTCACCACAGTTAGGGGGCATCACAGATACGCAGTATTTT. This translates into CASSPQLGGITDTQYF.

This chain connects TRBV5-1 to TRBJ2-7, with 7 bases that match TRBD1. The germline V gene encodes CDR1 SGHRS and CDR2 YFSETQ. The V segment lost 4 bases and the J segment 2 bases; nucleotides outside the gene matches: 3. The CDR3 has 13 amino acids. CDR3 residues: CASSKGQTYEQYF. Here the CDR3 DNA reads TGCGCCAGCAGCAAGGGACAGACCTACGAGCAGTACTTC.

The rearrangement joins TRBV2 to TRBJ2-1, with no clear D. Germline V gives CDR1 SNHLY, CDR2 FYNNEI. The CDR3 length is 14 residues. DNA for the CDR3: TGTCCGAAAGAACCGGAAACGCCACATTGTGAGCAGTTCTTC. Amino acids: CPKEPETPHCEQFF.

The rearrangement joins TRBV6-5 to TRBJ2-1; maybe TRBD2 (5 bases). The CDR3 runs 14 residues. V was pared by 7 bases and J by 13 bases, with 23 bases between. Germline V CDR1 and CDR2: MNHEY, SVGAGI. The CDR3 reads CASTDESSRAVQFF. CDR3 coding DNA: TGTGCCAGCACCGACGAGTCTAGCAGAGCGGTACAGTTCTTC.

This chain connects TRBV29-1 to TRBJ2-7; the match to TRBD1 covers 8 bases. V shed 3 bases and J 9 bases; nucleotides not matched to a gene: 7. There are 12 residues in the CDR3. Germline CDR1 and CDR2: SQVTM and ANQGSEA. CDR3 in amino acids: CSVDGQGGAQYF. In DNA form, the CDR3 reads TGCAGCGTTGATGGACAGGGAGGTGCGCAGTACTTC.

The gene calls are TRBV7-2 and TRBJ2-7, with D perhaps TRBD1 (6 bases). In germline, CDR1 is SGHTA, CDR2 FQGNSA. This CDR3 spans 14 amino acids. Between the trimmed V and J ends, which lost 5 bases and 3 bases, there was a span of 14 bases. The CDR3 DNA follows: TGTGCCAGCAGCAGTACGGGACACAGCTACGAGCAGTACTTC. It yields the protein CASSSTGHSYEQYF.

This clonotype was seen a few times. The chain joins TRBV7-9 to TRBJ2-1; possible D gene TRBD2, 5 bases. The V end lost 4 bases, the J end lost 1 base, and 8 bases lay between the germline ends. The germline V gene has CDR1 SEHNR and CDR2 FQNEAQ (reference sequence). This CDR3 has 14 amino acids. The CDR3 loop reads CASSSGLSYNEQFF. The CDR3 nucleotides are TGTGCCAGCAGCTCCGGACTGTCCTACAATGAGCAGTTCTTC.